Below are 8 T cell receptor beta chains sequenced from a single sample in a study of T-cell memory formation after mild COVID-19. TCRdb analysed the 5' RACE reads with MiXCR anew, one entry per CDR3 protein. Of roughly 180,000 distinct CDR3 sequences listed, 15% to 20% are singletons. The sample taken for sequencing was PBMCs or a T cell subset sorted from them (not recorded which). The source of these receptors is a man younger than 35 who had mild COVID-19 (a few samples of this study predate the infection). Cell type and time point are not known.

This clonotype showed up just a few times. This chain links TRBV5-6 with TRBJ2-5; the match to TRBD1 covers 8 bases. V lost 3 bases, J lost 2 bases, and 3 bases stayed unmatched. The length of the CDR3 is 14 residues. Germline V lookup: CDR1 SGHDT, CDR2 YYEEEE. CDR3 bases: TGTGCCAGCAGCTCATACAGGGGGCAAGAGACCCAGTACTTC. Protein sequence: CASSSYRGQETQYF.

CDR3 in amino acids: CASSRSSYNEQFF. The CDR3 DNA reads as TGTGCCAGCAGCCGGAGCTCCTACAATGAGCAGTTCTTC. The chain employs TRBV12-3 or TRBV12-4 and TRBJ2-1; no definite D call. V lost 6 bases and J lost 0, with 6 bases in between. The CDR3 contains 13 residues.

The rearrangement links TRBV12-3 or TRBV12-4 to TRBJ1-5; maybe TRBD1 (6 bases). V was trimmed by 7 bases and J by 5 bases, leaving 12 bases between them. CDR3 size: 13 residues. The CDR3 spells CASMWGADQPQHF. Here the CDR3 DNA reads TGTGCCAGCATGTGGGGGGCCGATCAGCCCCAGCATTTT.

This rearrangement joins TRBV3-1 to TRBJ2-7; D is ambiguous. V was shortened by 10 bases and J by 2 bases, with 12 bases between the two germline ends. The CDR3 covers 12 residues. Germline V gives CDR1 LGHDT, CDR2 YNNKEL (reference sequence). The CDR3 DNA sequence: TGTGCCACCGCGACCCAAACCTACGAGCAGTACGTC. It encodes CATATQTYEQYV.

This clonotype was observed at least ten times. DNA of the CDR3: TGTGCCAGCAGCCAAACTAGCGGGGGTACCGGGGAGCTGTTTTTT. It is translated as CASSQTSGGTGELFF. The gene calls are TRBV7-7 and TRBJ2-2, with TRBD2 matching 11 bases. Germline-derived CDR1 and CDR2 are SSHAT and FNYEAQ (reference sequence). J lost 5 bases, V lost 5 bases, and 4 bases had no gene match. The CDR3 is 15 amino acids.

The chain joins TRBV20-1 to TRBJ2-6; the match to TRBD2 covers 8 bases. The CDR3 is 15 residues long. Per germline, CDR1 DFQATT and CDR2 SNEGSKA (reference sequence). Trimming took 5 bases from V and 3 from J; bases not matched to a gene: 6. The CDR3 DNA sequence: TGCAGTGCTGCCCGGGGGGGCGGTGGGGCCAACGTCCTGACTTTC. Translating it yields CSAARGGGGANVLTF.

This clonotype was counted many times. The chain is built from TRBV20-1 and TRBJ1-3; D is ambiguous. The germline V and J ends were trimmed by 3 bases and 4 bases, with 19 bases remaining between them. From germline, CDR1 is DFQATT and CDR2 SNEGSKA (reference sequence). The CDR3 sequence is 16 residues long. This chain's CDR3 is CSARKGGGATGNTIYF. DNA for the CDR3: TGCAGTGCTAGGAAGGGAGGAGGTGCGACAGGAAACACCATATATTTT.

This clonotype has only a few counts. The chain couples TRBV12-3 or TRBV12-4 to TRBJ2-3; D ambiguous. The V and J ends lost 1 base and 3 bases respectively, with 8 bases between them. The length of the CDR3 is 14 residues. The chain's CDR3 is CASSLEGWTDTQYF. The CDR3 nucleotides read TGTGCCAGCAGTTTAGAAGGTTGGACAGATACGCAGTATTTT.